These T cell receptor beta chains were read from a single sample in a study of response to subunit inactivated influenza vaccine. TCRdb used MiXCR to reprocess the RT-PCR reads, holding one entry per CDR3 protein. The table shows around 540,000 distinct CDR3 sequences, with 12% occurring only once. Sample: PBMCs from blood, taken on the day of vaccination. These TCRs come from a man over 45 who received an inactivated influenza vaccine. Each CDR3 is given with its conserved first and last residue. The order of the fields is clone size, D gene, J gene, V gene, CDR3 protein, CDR3 DNA. The D gene is left open where the match is weak. Clone size, where shown, is once, few, many, or a class for clones that have expanded.

abundance: NA
d_gene: NA
j_gene: TRBJ1-2
v_gene: TRBV5-1
CDR3aa: CASSFEVTYGYTF
CDR3nt: TGCGCCAGCAGCTTCGAAGTCACCTATGGCTACACCTTC

abundance: NA
d_gene: NA
j_gene: TRBJ2-7
v_gene: TRBV10-3
CDR3aa: CAGGWEQYF
CDR3nt: TGTGCCGGGGGGTGGGAGCAGTACTTC

abundance: many
d_gene: TRBD2
j_gene: TRBJ2-1
v_gene: TRBV29-1
CDR3aa: CSVEDLGSGRVYNEQFF
CDR3nt: TGCAGCGTTGAAGATCTGGGTAGCGGGAGGGTCTACAATGAGCAGTTCTTC

abundance: NA
d_gene: TRBD1
j_gene: TRBJ1-5
v_gene: TRBV20-1
CDR3aa: CSAGQGAGQPQHF
CDR3nt: TGCAGTGCCGGACAGGGGGCTGGTCAGCCCCAGCATTTT

abundance: NA
d_gene: TRBD1
j_gene: TRBJ2-1
v_gene: TRBV6-6
CDR3aa: CASRRQGNEQFF
CDR3nt: TGTGCCAGCAGACGACAGGGGAATGAGCAGTTCTTC

abundance: few
d_gene: NA
j_gene: TRBJ2-3
v_gene: TRBV19
CDR3aa: CASSMWGEWTDTQYF
CDR3nt: TGTGCCAGTAGTATGTGGGGGGAATGGACAGATACGCAGTATTTT

abundance: NA
d_gene: TRBD2
j_gene: TRBJ2-1
v_gene: TRBV11-1
CDR3aa: CASSSSGLAVAGSYNEHFF
CDR3nt: TGTGCCAGCAGCTCCTCAGGACTAGCGGTGGCTGGGTCCTACAATGAGCATTTCTTC

abundance: NA
d_gene: TRBD1
j_gene: TRBJ1-3
v_gene: TRBV12-3/TRBV12-4
CDR3aa: CASSPGQGTTGNTIYF
CDR3nt: TGTGCCAGCAGCCCTGGACAGGGGACGACTGGAAACACCATATATTTT

abundance: NA
d_gene: NA
j_gene: TRBJ1-1
v_gene: TRBV3-1
CDR3aa: CASSQGAGNTEAFF
CDR3nt: TGTGCCAGCAGCCAAGGGGCGGGTAACACTGAAGCTTTCTTT

abundance: few
d_gene: NA
j_gene: TRBJ2-3
v_gene: TRBV5-1
CDR3aa: CASAPGGTDTQYF
CDR3nt: TGCGCCAGCGCACCAGGGGGCACAGATACGCAGTATTTT